This T cell receptor beta chain was sequenced during a study of early T cells in non-severe SARS-CoV-2 infection. TCRdb ran MiXCR on the 5' RACE reads and lists one entry per CDR3 protein. This table holds 50,000 to 65,000 distinct CDR3 sequences, 18% found once. Germline V gene data show CDR1 as WSHSY and CDR2 as SAAADI. CDR3 length equals 16 residues. Trimming removed 0 bases from V and 9 bases from J; junction bases left unmatched: 7. This sample comprised whole blood, obtained at baseline. This clonotype originated in an adult who was a healthcare worker with PCR-confirmed SARS-CoV-2 infection or an uninfected control (not recorded which). The chain combines TRBV10-2 with TRBJ1-6; TRBD1 matches 8 bases. The CDR3 reads CASSESMGTGGSPLHF. In DNA, the CDR3 is TGCGCCAGCAGTGAGTCCATGGGTACAGGGGGTTCACCCCTCCACTTT.